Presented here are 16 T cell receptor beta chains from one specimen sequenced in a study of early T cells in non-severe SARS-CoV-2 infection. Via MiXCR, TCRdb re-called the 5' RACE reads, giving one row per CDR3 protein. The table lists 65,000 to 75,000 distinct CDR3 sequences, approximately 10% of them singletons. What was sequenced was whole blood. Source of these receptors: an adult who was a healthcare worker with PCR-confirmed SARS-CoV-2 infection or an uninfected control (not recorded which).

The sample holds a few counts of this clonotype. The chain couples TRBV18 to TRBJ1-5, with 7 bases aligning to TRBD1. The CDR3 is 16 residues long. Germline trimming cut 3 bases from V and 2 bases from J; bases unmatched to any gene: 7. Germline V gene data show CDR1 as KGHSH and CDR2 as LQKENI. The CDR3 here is CASSPRYGQGNQPQHF. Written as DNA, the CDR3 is TGTGCCAGCTCACCCCGCTACGGACAGGGCAATCAGCCCCAGCATTTT.

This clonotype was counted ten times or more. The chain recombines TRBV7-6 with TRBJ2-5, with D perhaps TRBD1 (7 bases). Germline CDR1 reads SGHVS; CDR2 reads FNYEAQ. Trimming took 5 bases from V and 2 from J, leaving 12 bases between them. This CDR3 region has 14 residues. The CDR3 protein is CASSRGTAQETQYF. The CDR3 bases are TGTGCCAGCAGCCGGGGGACAGCACAAGAGACCCAGTACTTC.

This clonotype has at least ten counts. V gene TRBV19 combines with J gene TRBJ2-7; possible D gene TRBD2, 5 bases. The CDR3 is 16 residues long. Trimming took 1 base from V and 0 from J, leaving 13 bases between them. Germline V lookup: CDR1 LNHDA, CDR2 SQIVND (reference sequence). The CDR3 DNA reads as TGTGCCAGTAGTATAGGCGGTAGCGTCTACTCCTACGAGCAGTACTTC. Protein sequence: CASSIGGSVYSYEQYF.

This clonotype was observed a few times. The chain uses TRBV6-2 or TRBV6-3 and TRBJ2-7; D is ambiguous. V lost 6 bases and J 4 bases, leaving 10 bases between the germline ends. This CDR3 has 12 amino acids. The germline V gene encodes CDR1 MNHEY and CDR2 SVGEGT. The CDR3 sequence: CASSLDGYEQYF. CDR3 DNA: TGTGCCAGCAGCCTGGACGGTTACGAGCAGTACTTC.

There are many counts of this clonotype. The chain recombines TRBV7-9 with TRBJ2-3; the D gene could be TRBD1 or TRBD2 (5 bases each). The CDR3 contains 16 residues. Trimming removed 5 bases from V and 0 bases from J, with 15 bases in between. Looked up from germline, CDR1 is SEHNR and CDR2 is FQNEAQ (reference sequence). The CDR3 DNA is TGTGCCAGCAGCCACGGGGCCCGGGGAAGCACAGATACGCAGTATTTT. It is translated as CASSHGARGSTDTQYF.

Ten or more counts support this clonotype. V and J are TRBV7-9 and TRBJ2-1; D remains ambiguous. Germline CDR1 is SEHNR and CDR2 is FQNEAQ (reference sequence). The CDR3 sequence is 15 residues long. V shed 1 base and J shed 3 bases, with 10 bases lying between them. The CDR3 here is CASSLVEELYNEQFF. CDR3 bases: TGTGCCAGCAGCTTAGTTGAAGAGCTCTACAATGAGCAGTTCTTC.

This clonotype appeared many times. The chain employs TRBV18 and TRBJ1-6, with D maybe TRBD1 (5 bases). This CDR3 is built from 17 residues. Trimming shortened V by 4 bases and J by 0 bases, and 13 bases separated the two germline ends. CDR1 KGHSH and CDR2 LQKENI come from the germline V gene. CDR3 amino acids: CASSRGTASSYNSPLHF. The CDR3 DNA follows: TGTGCCAGCTCACGAGGGACGGCGAGCTCCTATAATTCACCCCTCCACTTT.

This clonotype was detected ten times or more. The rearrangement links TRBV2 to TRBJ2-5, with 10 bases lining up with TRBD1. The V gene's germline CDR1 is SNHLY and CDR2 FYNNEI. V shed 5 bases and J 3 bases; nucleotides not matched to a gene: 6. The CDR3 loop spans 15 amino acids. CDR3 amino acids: CASSRRTGGKETQYF. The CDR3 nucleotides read TGTGCCAGCAGTCGACGGACAGGGGGGAAAGAGACCCAGTACTTC.

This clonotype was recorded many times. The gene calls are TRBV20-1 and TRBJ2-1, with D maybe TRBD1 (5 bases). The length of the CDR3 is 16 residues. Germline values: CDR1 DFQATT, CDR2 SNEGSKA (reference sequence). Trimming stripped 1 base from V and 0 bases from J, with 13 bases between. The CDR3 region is CSARAYRFFSYNEQFF. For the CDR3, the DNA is TGCAGTGCTAGAGCCTACAGGTTCTTCTCCTACAATGAGCAGTTCTTC.

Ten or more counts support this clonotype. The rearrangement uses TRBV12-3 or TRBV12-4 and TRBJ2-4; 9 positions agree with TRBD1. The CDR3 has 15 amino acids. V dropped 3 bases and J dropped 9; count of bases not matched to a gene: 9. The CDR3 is CASSFRDRAVGIQYF. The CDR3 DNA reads TGTGCCAGCAGTTTCCGGGACAGGGCCGTCGGCATTCAGTACTTC.

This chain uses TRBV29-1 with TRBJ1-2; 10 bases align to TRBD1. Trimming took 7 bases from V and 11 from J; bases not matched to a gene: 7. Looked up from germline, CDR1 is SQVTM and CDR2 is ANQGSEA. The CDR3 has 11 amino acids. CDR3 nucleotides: TGCAGCGGGGGGACAGGGGAAGGATACACCTTC. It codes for CSGGTGEGYTF. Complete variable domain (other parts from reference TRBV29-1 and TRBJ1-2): SAVISQKPSRDICQRGTSLTIQCQVDSQVTMMFWYRQQPGQSLTLIATANQGSEATYESGFVIDKFPISRPNLTFSTLTVSNMSPEDSSIYLCSGGTGEGYTFGSGTRLTVV.

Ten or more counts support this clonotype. CDR3 protein: CSARDASGRHYEQYF. The CDR3 nucleotides read TGCAGTGCTAGAGATGCCAGCGGGCGCCACTACGAGCAGTACTTC. The V and J genes are TRBV20-1 and TRBJ2-7; a weak D match, TRBD2 (6 bases). V was pared by 0 bases and J by 3 bases, with 15 bases between. The CDR3 is 15 residues long. Germline CDR1 and CDR2: DFQATT and SNEGSKA (reference sequence).

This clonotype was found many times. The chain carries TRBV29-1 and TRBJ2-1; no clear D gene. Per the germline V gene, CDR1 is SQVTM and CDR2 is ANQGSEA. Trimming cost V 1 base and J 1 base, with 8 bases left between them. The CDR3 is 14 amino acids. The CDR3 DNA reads TGCAGCGTTGAAGTCGGTAATTCCTACAATGAGCAGTTCTTC. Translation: CSVEVGNSYNEQFF.

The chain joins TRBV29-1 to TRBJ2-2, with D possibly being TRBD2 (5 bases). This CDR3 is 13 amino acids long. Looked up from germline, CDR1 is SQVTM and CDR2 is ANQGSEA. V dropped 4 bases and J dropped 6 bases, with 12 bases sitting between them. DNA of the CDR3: TGCAGCGTTGCCGGGAACCCCCCCGGGGAGCTGTTTTTT. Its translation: CSVAGNPPGELFF.

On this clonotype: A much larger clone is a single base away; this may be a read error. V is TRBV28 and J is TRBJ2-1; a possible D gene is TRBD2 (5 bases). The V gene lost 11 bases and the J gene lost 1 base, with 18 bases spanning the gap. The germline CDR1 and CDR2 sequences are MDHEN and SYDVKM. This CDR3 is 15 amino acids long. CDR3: CAGNPPSRSYNEQFF. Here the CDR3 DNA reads TGTGCCGGCAATCCTCCTAGCAGGTCCTACAATGAGCAGTTCTTC. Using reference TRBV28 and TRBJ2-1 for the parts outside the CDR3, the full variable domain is DVKVTQSSRYLVKRTGEKVFLECVQDMDHENMFWYRQDPGLGLRLIYFSYDVKMKEKGDIPEGYSVSREKKERFSLILESASTNQTSMYLCAGNPPSRSYNEQFFGPGTRLTVL.

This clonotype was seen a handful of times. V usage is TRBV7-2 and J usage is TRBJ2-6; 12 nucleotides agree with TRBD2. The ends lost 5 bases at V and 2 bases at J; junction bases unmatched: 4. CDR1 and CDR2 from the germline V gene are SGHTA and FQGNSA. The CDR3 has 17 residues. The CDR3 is CASSTTSGGPGANVLTF. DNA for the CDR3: TGTGCCAGCAGCACGACTAGCGGGGGTCCTGGGGCCAACGTCCTGACTTTC.